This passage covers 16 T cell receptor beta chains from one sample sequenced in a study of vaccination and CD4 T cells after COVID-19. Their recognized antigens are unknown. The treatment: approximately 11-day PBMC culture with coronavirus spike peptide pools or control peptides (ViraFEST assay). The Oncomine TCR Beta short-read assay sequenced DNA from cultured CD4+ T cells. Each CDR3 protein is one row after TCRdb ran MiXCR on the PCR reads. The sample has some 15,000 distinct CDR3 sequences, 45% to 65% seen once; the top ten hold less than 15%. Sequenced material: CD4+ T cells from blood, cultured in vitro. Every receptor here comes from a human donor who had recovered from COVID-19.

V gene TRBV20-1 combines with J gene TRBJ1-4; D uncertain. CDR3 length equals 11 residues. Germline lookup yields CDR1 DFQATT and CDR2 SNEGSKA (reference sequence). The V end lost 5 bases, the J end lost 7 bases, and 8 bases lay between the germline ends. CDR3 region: CSALRGEKLFF. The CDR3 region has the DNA TGCAGTGCTCTTCGGGGTGAAAAACTGTTTTTT.

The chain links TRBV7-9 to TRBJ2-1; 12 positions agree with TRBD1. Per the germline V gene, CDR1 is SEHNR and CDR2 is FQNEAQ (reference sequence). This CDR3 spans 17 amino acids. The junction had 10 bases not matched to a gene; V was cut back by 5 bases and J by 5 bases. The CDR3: CASSQTAGTGGHNEQFF. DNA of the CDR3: TGTGCCAGCAGCCAGACCGCCGGGACAGGGGGCCACAATGAGCAGTTCTTC.

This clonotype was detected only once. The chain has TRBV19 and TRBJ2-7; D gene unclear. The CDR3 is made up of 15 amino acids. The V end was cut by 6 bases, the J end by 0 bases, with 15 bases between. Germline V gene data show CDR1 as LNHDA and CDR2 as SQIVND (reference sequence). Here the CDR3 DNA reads TGTGCCAGTAGCCTGGGAACTATAAACTCCTACGAGCAGTACTTC. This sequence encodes CASSLGTINSYEQYF. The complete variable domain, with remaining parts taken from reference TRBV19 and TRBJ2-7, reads DGGITQSPKYLFRKEGQNVTLSCEQNLNHDAMYWYRQDPGQGLRLIYYSQIVNDFQKGDIAEGYSVSREKKESFPLTVTSAQKNPTAFYLCASSLGTINSYEQYFGPGTRLTVT.

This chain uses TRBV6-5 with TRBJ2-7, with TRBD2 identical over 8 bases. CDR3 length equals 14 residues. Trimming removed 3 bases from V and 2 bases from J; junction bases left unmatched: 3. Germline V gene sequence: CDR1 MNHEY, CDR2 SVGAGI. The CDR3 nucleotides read TGTGCCAGCAGTTATGGAGCGGGGGCCTACGAGCAGTACTTC. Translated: CASSYGAGAYEQYF.

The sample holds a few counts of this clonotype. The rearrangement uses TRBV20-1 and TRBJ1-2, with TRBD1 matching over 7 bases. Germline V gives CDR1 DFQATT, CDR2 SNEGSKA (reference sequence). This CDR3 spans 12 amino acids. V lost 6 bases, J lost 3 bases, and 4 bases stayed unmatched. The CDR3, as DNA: TGCAGTGCCCGAGGGGGCTACTATGGCTACACCTTC. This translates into CSARGGYYGYTF.

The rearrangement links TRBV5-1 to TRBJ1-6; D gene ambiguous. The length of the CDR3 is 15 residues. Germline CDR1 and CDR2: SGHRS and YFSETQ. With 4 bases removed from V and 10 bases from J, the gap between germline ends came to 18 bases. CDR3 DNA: TGCGCCAGCAGCACGGACGGACTCCTTGCATCACCCCTCCACTTT. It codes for CASSTDGLLASPLHF.

This CDR3 is CASSFQGYNSPLHF. CDR3 in DNA: TGTGCCAGCAGCTTTCAGGGCTATAATTCACCCCTCCACTTT. The chain uses TRBV5-4 and TRBJ1-6; D is perhaps TRBD1 (5 bases). V shed 2 bases and J shed 3 bases, with 6 bases lying between them. The CDR3 extends over 14 amino acids. CDR1 SGHNT and CDR2 YYREEE come from the germline V gene (reference sequence).

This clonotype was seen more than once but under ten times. CDR3 bases: TGTGCCAGCAGTTTTCAGAGAAATTCACCCCTCCACTTT. Protein sequence: CASSFQRNSPLHF. The rearrangement uses TRBV12-3 or TRBV12-4 and TRBJ1-6, with no clear D. V was trimmed by 3 bases and J by 7 bases, leaving 7 bases between them. This CDR3 spans 13 amino acids.

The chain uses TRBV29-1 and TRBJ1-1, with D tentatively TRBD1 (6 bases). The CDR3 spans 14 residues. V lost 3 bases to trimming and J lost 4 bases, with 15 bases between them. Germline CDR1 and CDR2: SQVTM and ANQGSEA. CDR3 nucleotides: TGCAGCGTTGAGGAAGGGGCACAGGGCACTGAAGCTTTCTTT. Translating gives CSVEEGAQGTEAFF.

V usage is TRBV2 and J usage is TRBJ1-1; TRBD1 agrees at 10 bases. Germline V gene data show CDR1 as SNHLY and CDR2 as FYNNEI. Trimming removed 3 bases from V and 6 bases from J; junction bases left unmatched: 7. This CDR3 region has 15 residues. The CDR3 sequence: CASSEIRDRGAEAFF. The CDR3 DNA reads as TGTGCCAGCAGTGAGATCCGGGACAGGGGCGCTGAAGCTTTCTTT.

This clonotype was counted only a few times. CDR3 protein: CASSVSGIQETQYF. The CDR3 DNA sequence: TGTGCCAGCAGTGTATCGGGGATCCAAGAGACCCAGTACTTC. The chain uses TRBV6-1 and TRBJ2-5; D possibly corresponds to TRBD2 (5 bases). Germline CDR1 MNHNS, CDR2 SASEGT. This CDR3 has 14 amino acids. Trimming stripped 4 bases from V and 1 base from J, with 10 bases between.

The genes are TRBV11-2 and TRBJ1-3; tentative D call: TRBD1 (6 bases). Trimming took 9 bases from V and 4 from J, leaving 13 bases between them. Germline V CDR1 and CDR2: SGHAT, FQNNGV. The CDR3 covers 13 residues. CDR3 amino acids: CASTQGRGNTIYF. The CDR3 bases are TGTGCCAGTACCCAGGGGAGGGGAAACACCATATATTTT. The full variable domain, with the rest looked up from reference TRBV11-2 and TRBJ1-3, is EAGVAQSPRYKIIEKRQSVAFWCNPISGHATLYWYQQILGQGPKLLIQFQNNGVVDDSQLPKDRFSAERLKGVDSTLKIQPAKLEDSAVYLCASTQGRGNTIYFGEGSWLTVV.

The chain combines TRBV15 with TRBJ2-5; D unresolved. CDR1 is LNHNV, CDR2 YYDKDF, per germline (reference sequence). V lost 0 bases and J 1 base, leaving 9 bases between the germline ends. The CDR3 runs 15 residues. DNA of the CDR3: TGTGCCACCAGCAGAGATCGTCTAACCCAAGAGACCCAGTACTTC. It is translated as CATSRDRLTQETQYF.

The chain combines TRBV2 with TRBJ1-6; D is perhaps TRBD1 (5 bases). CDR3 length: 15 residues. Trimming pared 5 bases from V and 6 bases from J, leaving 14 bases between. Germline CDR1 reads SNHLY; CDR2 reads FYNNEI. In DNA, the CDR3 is TGTGCCAGCAGTTTTTTGGGGGTTAGTAATTCACCCCTCCACTTT. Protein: CASSFLGVSNSPLHF.

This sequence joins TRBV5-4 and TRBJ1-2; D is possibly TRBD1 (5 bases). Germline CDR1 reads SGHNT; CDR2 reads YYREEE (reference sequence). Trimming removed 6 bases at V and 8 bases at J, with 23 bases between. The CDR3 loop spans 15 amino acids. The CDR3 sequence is CASTLETGRVEGYTF. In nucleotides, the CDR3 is TGTGCCAGCACTCTAGAAACCGGCAGGGTTGAGGGCTACACCTTC.

The CDR3 loop reads CAFGQLNYGYTF. For the CDR3, the DNA is TGTGCTTTTGGACAGCTAAACTATGGCTACACCTTC. The gene calls are TRBV30 and TRBJ1-2; perhaps TRBD1 as D (6 bases). CDR1 is GTSNPN, CDR2 SVGIG, per germline (reference sequence). The CDR3 totals 12 residues.